Listed below are T cell receptor beta chains from one sample, sequenced in a study of T cell changes during pregnancy in multiple sclerosis. Produced via immunoSEQ multiplex PCR; TCRdb's table is partial and in-frame only. The table records around 21,000 clones, roughly 91% of them present only once. The material sequenced was CD8+ T cells from peripheral blood mononuclear cells, taken in the first trimester of pregnancy. These receptors were obtained from a female donor with multiple sclerosis, enrolled in a pregnancy study. Each CDR3 is given with its conserved first and last residue. Fields, in order: clone size, D gene, J gene, V gene, CDR3 DNA, CDR3 protein. A D gene is named only where the DNA matches it firmly. Not every row has a clone size; where given, it reads once, few, many or a size class.

abundance: .; d_gene: TRBD2; j_gene: TRBJ2-1; v_gene: TRBV7-3; CDR3nt: TGTGCCAGCAGCCTAGACAATTGGGGACTAGCCAATGAGCAGTTCTTC; CDR3aa: CASSLDNWGLANEQFF
abundance: medium-sized; d_gene: TRBD2; j_gene: TRBJ2-1; v_gene: TRBV4-2; CDR3nt: TGTGCCAGCAGCCAAGATGGGACTAGCGGGTACAATGAGCAGTTCTTC; CDR3aa: CASSQDGTSGYNEQFF
abundance: .; d_gene: .; j_gene: TRBJ2-5; v_gene: TRBV27; CDR3nt: TGTGCCAGCAGTTACAGGAGGGACCAAGAGACCCAGTACTTC; CDR3aa: CASSYRRDQETQYF
abundance: .; d_gene: TRBD2; j_gene: TRBJ2-1; v_gene: TRBV5-6; CDR3nt: TGTGCCAGCAGCTTGGCCTGGCGGGAGGGCGGCGGTGAGCAGTTCTTC; CDR3aa: CASSLAWREGGGEQFF
abundance: .; d_gene: TRBD1; j_gene: TRBJ2-3; v_gene: TRBV10-3; CDR3nt: TGTGCCATCAGTCAACAGGGGGTCACAGATACGCAGTATTTT; CDR3aa: CAISQQGVTDTQYF
abundance: .; d_gene: .; j_gene: TRBJ1-3; v_gene: TRBV15; CDR3nt: TGTGCCACCCGTGGAGGAGGGACTGGAAACACCATATATTTT; CDR3aa: CATRGGGTGNTIYF
abundance: once; d_gene: .; j_gene: TRBJ1-2; v_gene: TRBV7-9; CDR3nt: TGTGCCAGCACCAGAGGCAGGGAGGACTATGGCTACACCTTC; CDR3aa: CASTRGREDYGYTF
abundance: .; d_gene: .; j_gene: TRBJ2-6; v_gene: TRBV4-3; CDR3nt: TGCGCCAGCAGCCAAGAAGAGGGTACCGGGGCCAACGTCCTGACTTTC; CDR3aa: CASSQEEGTGANVLTF
abundance: .; d_gene: .; j_gene: TRBJ2-7; v_gene: TRBV10-2; CDR3nt: TGCGCCAGCAGTGAGGAGGGTTCTTACGAGCAGTACTTC; CDR3aa: CASSEEGSYEQYF
abundance: .; d_gene: .; j_gene: TRBJ1-2; v_gene: TRBV7-9; CDR3nt: TGTGCCAGCAGACACGACAGTGCTAACTATGGCTACACCTTC; CDR3aa: CASRHDSANYGYTF
abundance: .; d_gene: .; j_gene: TRBJ1-2; v_gene: TRBV6-6; CDR3nt: TGTGCCAGCACCACCGGGGGGGCTGGCTATGGCTACACCTTC; CDR3aa: CASTTGGAGYGYTF
abundance: .; d_gene: TRBD2; j_gene: TRBJ2-7; v_gene: TRBV4-1; CDR3nt: TGCGCCAGCAGCCAACTAGCGGGAGTAGTAGACGAGCAGTACTTC; CDR3aa: CASSQLAGVVDEQYF
abundance: .; d_gene: TRBD2; j_gene: TRBJ2-2; v_gene: TRBV4-2; CDR3nt: TGTGCCAGCAGCCAAGATTTGAGCGGGAGGAACACCGGGGAGCTGTTTTTT; CDR3aa: CASSQDLSGRNTGELFF
abundance: .; d_gene: .; j_gene: TRBJ2-1; v_gene: TRBV19; CDR3nt: TGTGCCAGTAAAACGAGCGGGTCTAGCTCGGATGAGCAGTTCTTC; CDR3aa: CASKTSGSSSDEQFF
abundance: .; d_gene: TRBD2; j_gene: TRBJ2-7; v_gene: TRBV6-1; CDR3nt: TGTGCCAGCAGTGACGGACTAGCGGGCACCTACGAGCAGTACTTC; CDR3aa: CASSDGLAGTYEQYF
abundance: .; d_gene: .; j_gene: TRBJ2-7; v_gene: TRBV27; CDR3nt: TGTGCCAGCAGTTTTGGGGAGAGCTACGAGCAGTACTTC; CDR3aa: CASSFGESYEQYF
abundance: once; d_gene: TRBD2; j_gene: TRBJ2-7; v_gene: TRBV7-4; CDR3nt: TGTGCCAGCAGCCGGGCAGGGACTAGCGGGGAACGCTCCTACGAGCAGTACTTC; CDR3aa: CASSRAGTSGERSYEQYF
abundance: .; d_gene: .; j_gene: TRBJ1-1; v_gene: TRBV7-9; CDR3nt: TGTGCCAGCTCCGGGGGATGGGACACTGAAGCTTTCTTT; CDR3aa: CASSGGWDTEAFF
abundance: .; d_gene: .; j_gene: TRBJ2-2; v_gene: TRBV27; CDR3nt: TGTGCCAGCAGTTTAAGAGGCGGGGAGCTGTTTTTT; CDR3aa: CASSLRGGELFF
abundance: .; d_gene: TRBD2; j_gene: TRBJ2-1; v_gene: TRBV14; CDR3nt: TGTGCCAGCAGCCAAGATCCCCCAGCGGGAGGGCCAATCGACCCCTACAATGAGCAGTTCTTC; CDR3aa: CASSQDPPAGGPIDPYNEQFF
abundance: .; d_gene: .; j_gene: TRBJ2-7; v_gene: TRBV7-9; CDR3nt: TGTGCCAGCAGCTCGAGAGACAGTCCCGACGAGCAGTACTTC; CDR3aa: CASSSRDSPDEQYF
abundance: .; d_gene: TRBD1; j_gene: TRBJ2-7; v_gene: TRBV7-6; CDR3nt: TGTGCCAGCAGCTTTGAAGACAGGGCCTACGAGCAGTACTTC; CDR3aa: CASSFEDRAYEQYF
abundance: once; d_gene: TRBD1; j_gene: TRBJ2-3; v_gene: TRBV5-1; CDR3nt: TGCGCCAGCAGCCCATACAAGACAGGGGTCAGCACAGATACGCAGTATTTT; CDR3aa: CASSPYKTGVSTDTQYF
abundance: .; d_gene: TRBD1; j_gene: TRBJ1-5; v_gene: TRBV7-9; CDR3nt: TGTGCCAGCAGTTTGGACAGGGTAGGCAATCAGCCCCAGCATTTT; CDR3aa: CASSLDRVGNQPQHF
abundance: .; d_gene: TRBD2; j_gene: TRBJ2-1; v_gene: TRBV5-4; CDR3nt: TGTGCCAGCAGCTTAAGGGGACGGCTAGCGGTCGGCTACAATGAGCAGTTCTTC; CDR3aa: CASSLRGRLAVGYNEQFF
abundance: .; d_gene: .; j_gene: TRBJ1-2; v_gene: TRBV1; CDR3nt: TGCACCAGCAGCCCCGCCGGGACAAGATTTAACTATGGCTACACCTTC; CDR3aa: CTSSPAGTRFNYGYTF
abundance: few; d_gene: .; j_gene: TRBJ2-1; v_gene: TRBV19; CDR3nt: TGTGCCAGTAGTACCTTCAATGAGCAGTTCTTC; CDR3aa: CASSTFNEQFF
abundance: large; d_gene: .; j_gene: TRBJ2-1; v_gene: TRBV6-5; CDR3nt: TGTGCCAGCAGCCCTAATGAAAACAATGAGCAGTTCTTC; CDR3aa: CASSPNENNEQFF
abundance: .; d_gene: TRBD2; j_gene: TRBJ2-3; v_gene: TRBV7-6; CDR3nt: TGTGCCAGCAGCTCTTGGGAGGGAACAGATACGCAGTATTTT; CDR3aa: CASSSWEGTDTQYF
abundance: .; d_gene: TRBD1; j_gene: TRBJ2-6; v_gene: TRBV28; CDR3nt: TGTGCCAGCAGTCCCGGACAGGGGGCGGTTGGGGCCAACGTCCTGACTTTC; CDR3aa: CASSPGQGAVGANVLTF
abundance: .; d_gene: .; j_gene: TRBJ1-1; v_gene: TRBV7-6; CDR3nt: TGTGCCAGCAGCTTAAGGCTGGAAGGGGTGAACACTGAAGCTTTCTTT; CDR3aa: CASSLRLEGVNTEAFF
abundance: .; d_gene: .; j_gene: TRBJ2-7; v_gene: TRBV5-6; CDR3nt: TGTGCCAGCAGCTCCGGGACAAACTACTACGAGCAGTACTTC; CDR3aa: CASSSGTNYYEQYF
abundance: .; d_gene: TRBD1; j_gene: TRBJ1-1; v_gene: TRBV7-9; CDR3nt: TGTGCCAGCAGCTCAGGGGGCACTGAAGCTTTCTTT; CDR3aa: CASSSGGTEAFF
abundance: .; d_gene: TRBD1; j_gene: TRBJ1-6; v_gene: TRBV4-1; CDR3nt: TGCGCCAGCTCCCAGGGACAGCCCAATTCACCCCTCCACTTT; CDR3aa: CASSQGQPNSPLHF
abundance: .; d_gene: .; j_gene: TRBJ1-3; v_gene: TRBV5-6; CDR3nt: TGTGCCAGCAGCTTCGTGAACACCATATATTTT; CDR3aa: CASSFVNTIYF